This T cell receptor beta chain was recovered during a study of T cells in Graves' hyperthyroidism and ophthalmopathy. Study at large: Peripheral blood was acquired at first diagnosis, ahead of any therapy whatsoever. Study-wide results and limits: Model output signaled ophthalmopathy a median approximately 6 months ahead of onset. A 13 V-J signature model discriminated ophthalmopathy versus stable hyperthyroidism.

This clonotype was recorded many times. Its target is unknown. The investigators amplified TCR beta CDR3 regions from RNA transcripts. In the first-round RT-PCR of the TCR CDR3, the HTBI primer set was used. TCRdb reprocessed the multiplex PCR reads with MiXCR, giving one entry per CDR3 protein. The table shows some 550,000 distinct CDR3 sequences, with about a fifth occurring only once. Germline-derived CDR1 and CDR2 are MDHEN and SYDVKM. Trimming cost V 7 bases and J 4 bases, with 11 bases left between them. The CDR3 spans 13 residues. Fresh peripheral blood, roughly 9.6 ml, was the source of the PBMCs.

The TCR originated in a man aged 18 to 29 with Graves' hyperthyroidism. Sequenced material: blood. The rearrangement uses TRBV28 and TRBJ1-5; tentatively, D is TRBD1 (5 bases). CDR3 DNA sequence: TGTGCCAGCACCCTGGGGGTGAATCAGCCCCAGCATTTT. Its protein product is CASTLGVNQPQHF.